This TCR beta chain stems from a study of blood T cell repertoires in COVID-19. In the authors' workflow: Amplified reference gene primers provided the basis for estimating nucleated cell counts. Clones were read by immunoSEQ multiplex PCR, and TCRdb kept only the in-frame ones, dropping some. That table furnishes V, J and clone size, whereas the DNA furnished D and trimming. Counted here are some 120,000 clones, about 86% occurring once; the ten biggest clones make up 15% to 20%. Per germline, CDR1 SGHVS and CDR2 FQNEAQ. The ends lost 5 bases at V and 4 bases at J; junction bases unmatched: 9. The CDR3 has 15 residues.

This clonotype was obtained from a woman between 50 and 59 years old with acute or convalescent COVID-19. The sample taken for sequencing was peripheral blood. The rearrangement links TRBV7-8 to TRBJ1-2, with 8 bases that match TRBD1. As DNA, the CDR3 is TGTGCCAGCAGCCTCGGGACAGGAAAGGCCTATGGCTACACCTTC. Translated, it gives CASSLGTGKAYGYTF.